Following are 31 T cell receptor beta chains from one sample sequenced in a study of T cells after yellow fever vaccination. Via MiXCR, TCRdb re-called the 5' RACE reads, giving one row per CDR3 protein. The sample consists of around 500,000 distinct CDR3 sequences, less than 25% of them appearing once. The sequences come from PBMCs, collected more than 20 days after the first yellow fever vaccination. These receptors originate from a man aged 18 to 30 who received the YFV17D yellow fever vaccine.

V is TRBV30 and J is TRBJ2-7; 7 bases match TRBD1. The CDR3 spans 14 residues. J was trimmed by 3 bases and V by 5 bases; bases with no gene match: 10. Germline CDR1 GTSNPN, CDR2 SVGIG (reference sequence). CDR3 sequence reads: CAWRSTGFNYEQYF. The CDR3 bases are TGTGCCTGGCGATCGACAGGGTTTAACTACGAGCAGTACTTC.

V gene TRBV9 combines with J gene TRBJ2-2; 7 positions agree with TRBD1. J was trimmed by 4 bases and V by 0 bases; bases with no gene match: 3. The CDR3 runs to 15 residues. The germline V gene encodes CDR1 SGDLS and CDR2 YYNGEE. The CDR3 sequence: CASSVDRGLTGELFF. The CDR3 nucleotides are TGTGCCAGCAGCGTAGATAGGGGGCTCACCGGGGAGCTGTTTTTT. Together with reference TRBV9 and TRBJ2-2, the CDR3 gives the full variable domain: DSGVTQTPKHLITATGQRVTLRCSPRSGDLSVYWYQQSLDQGLQFLIQYYNGEERAKGNILERFSAQQFPDLHSELNLSSLELGDSALYFCASSVDRGLTGELFFGEGSRLTVL.

V usage is TRBV11-2 and J usage is TRBJ1-5; 9 positions match TRBD1. The CDR3 is 18 residues long. From germline, CDR1 is SGHAT and CDR2 FQNNGV. The junction had 16 bases not matched to a gene; V was cut back by 5 bases and J by 5 bases. The CDR3 sequence: CASSARWDRVSRDQPQHF. As DNA, the CDR3 is TGTGCCAGCAGCGCCCGTTGGGACAGGGTCTCACGGGATCAGCCCCAGCATTTT.

The chain couples TRBV13 to TRBJ2-1; 14 nucleotides line up with TRBD2. The V gene end was trimmed by 4 bases and the J gene end by 10 bases; junction bases not matched to a gene: 6. The CDR3 length is 15 residues. Germline CDR1 PRHDT, CDR2 FYEKMQ (reference sequence). CDR3 DNA sequence: TGTGCCAGCAGCTCGACTAGCGGGGGGGCTGAGGAGCAGTTCTTC. Translation: CASSSTSGGAEEQFF. Drawing the rest from reference TRBV13 and TRBJ2-1, the complete variable domain is AAGVIQSPRHLIKEKRETATLKCYPIPRHDTVYWYQQGPGQDPQFLISFYEKMQSDKGSIPDRFSAQQFSDYHSELNMSSLELGDSALYFCASSSTSGGAEEQFFGPGTRLTVL.

This clonotype was detected only a few times. The rearrangement links TRBV4-3 to TRBJ2-1; 9 bases map to TRBD1. The J segment lost 7 bases and the V segment lost 0 bases, leaving 4 bases of the junction unmatched. In germline, CDR1 is LGHNA, CDR2 YSLEER. CDR3 size: 15 residues. The CDR3 region is CASSQEGTGLNEQFF. CDR3 nucleotides: TGCGCCAGCAGCCAAGAGGGGACAGGGTTAAATGAGCAGTTCTTC.

This clonotype was seen more than once but under ten times. The rearrangement links TRBV7-2 to TRBJ2-3, with TRBD2 identical over 7 bases. The germline gives CDR1 SGHTA, CDR2 FQGNSA. V was pared by 2 bases and J by 6 bases, with 8 bases of the junction left unmatched. CDR3 length equals 15 residues. The DNA for the CDR3 is TGTGCCAGCAGCTTAAACAGCGGGGCCTCGGATACGCAGTATTTT. Translation: CASSLNSGASDTQYF.

Ten or more counts support this clonotype. The V call is TRBV20-1, the J call TRBJ1-3; tentative D call: TRBD1 (6 bases). Trimming took off 6 bases at V and 4 bases at J, with 10 bases between the two ends. This CDR3 contains 12 residues. Germline-derived CDR1 and CDR2 are DFQATT and SNEGSKA (reference sequence). The CDR3 here is CSARGSGNTIYF. CDR3 nucleotides: TGCAGTGCCAGGGGTTCGGGAAACACCATATATTTT.

The chain employs TRBV5-1 and TRBJ2-1, with D possibly TRBD2 on 6 matching bases. V lost 4 bases and J 7 bases, leaving 21 bases between the germline ends. The germline gives CDR1 SGHRS, CDR2 YFSETQ. This CDR3 has 16 amino acids. The CDR3 DNA follows: TGCGCCAGCAGCCCCGGCGCGGGGTTTGATCTAAATGAGCAGTTCTTC. As protein: CASSPGAGFDLNEQFF.

Only a few counts were recorded for this clonotype. V and J are TRBV4-3 and TRBJ1-1; 9 bases are a match to TRBD1. Per the germline V gene, CDR1 is LGHNA and CDR2 is YSLEER. V lost 4 bases to trimming and J lost 5 bases; unmatched junction nucleotides: 8. CDR3 length: 15 amino acids. The CDR3, as DNA: TGCGCCAGCAGCCTAGTACAGGGGGCGAAAACTGAAGCTTTCTTT. Translation: CASSLVQGAKTEAFF.

The chain uses TRBV7-2 and TRBJ2-4; TRBD2 might be the D (5 bases). Germline CDR1 SGHTA, CDR2 FQGNSA. CDR3 length: 13 amino acids. Trimming took off 7 bases at V and 9 bases at J, with 16 bases between the two ends. The CDR3 spells CASTSGFEGIQYF. The CDR3 DNA reads as TGTGCCAGCACCTCGGGGTTCGAGGGCATTCAGTACTTC.

This clonotype showed up many times. This chain joins TRBV7-3 and TRBJ2-2; D remains ambiguous. This CDR3 has 13 residues. Trimming removed 5 bases from V and 5 bases from J, with 9 bases in between. CDR1 is SGHTA, CDR2 FQGTGA, per germline. This chain's CDR3 is CASSLQETGELFF. CDR3 DNA: TGTGCCAGCAGCCTGCAGGAGACCGGGGAGCTGTTTTTT. Supplemented by reference TRBV7-3 and TRBJ2-2, the full variable domain reads GAGVSQTPSNKVTEKGKYVELRCDPISGHTALYWYRQSLGQGPEFLIYFQGTGAADDSGLPNDRFFAVRPEGSVSTLKIQRTERGDSAVYLCASSLQETGELFFGEGSRLTVL.

This clonotype was detected only a few times. In DNA, the CDR3 is TGCGCCAGCAGCATACTAGCGGGGGGCTTACATGAGCAGTTCTTC. Its translation: CASSILAGGLHEQFF. The rearrangement joins TRBV5-1 to TRBJ2-1, with TRBD2 matching 12 bases. V was clipped by 4 bases and J by 8 bases; unmatched bases: 7. The length of the CDR3 is 15 residues. CDR1 and CDR2 from the germline V gene are SGHRS and YFSETQ.

The sample holds many counts of this clonotype. The chain employs TRBV27 and TRBJ1-1; D not resolved. There are 13 residues in the CDR3. V was shortened by 3 bases and J by 1 base, with 6 bases between the two germline ends. CDR1 is MNHEY, CDR2 SMNVEV, per germline (reference sequence). The CDR3 nucleotides are TGTGCCAGCAGTTTGATGTCGAACACTGAAGCTTTCTTT. Protein product: CASSLMSNTEAFF.

The chain carries TRBV13 and TRBJ1-4, with D hard to call. The germline gives CDR1 PRHDT, CDR2 FYEKMQ (reference sequence). The CDR3 is made up of 15 amino acids. V was trimmed by 5 bases and J by 8 bases, leaving 18 bases between them. The CDR3 DNA reads as TGTGCCAGCAGCCAAGGACGTTCCAAAAGCGAAAAACTGTTTTTT. It encodes CASSQGRSKSEKLFF.

The chain uses TRBV6-5 and TRBJ2-3, with D maybe TRBD2 (6 bases). V lost 2 bases, J lost 0 bases, and 12 bases lay in between. From germline, CDR1 is MNHEY and CDR2 SVGAGI. This CDR3 contains 16 residues. The CDR3 region has the DNA TGTGCCAGCAGTTACGGAGGGACCACTAGCACAGATACGCAGTATTTT. This translates into CASSYGGTTSTDTQYF.

The V and J genes are TRBV6-1 and TRBJ2-1; 12 bases match TRBD2. J lost 0 bases, V lost 7 bases, and 7 bases had no gene match. The CDR3 loop spans 17 amino acids. In germline, CDR1 is MNHNS, CDR2 SASEGT. CDR3 DNA sequence: TGTGCCAGCACCAGGACTAGCGGGGAAAGCTCCTACAATGAGCAGTTCTTC. This gives the protein CASTRTSGESSYNEQFF.

This clonotype was seen at least ten times. V gene TRBV5-1 combines with J gene TRBJ2-7; 12 nucleotides agree with TRBD2. Germline assignment: CDR1 SGHRS and CDR2 YFSETQ. The V and J ends lost 3 bases and 1 base, in that order; junction bases with no gene match: 2. The CDR3 length is 15 residues. The CDR3 region is CASSYTSGGSYEQYF. CDR3 nucleotide sequence: TGCGCCAGCAGCTATACTAGCGGGGGGTCCTACGAGCAGTACTTC.

This clonotype has a count of ten or more. The chain joins TRBV4-2 to TRBJ2-7; 7 nucleotides line up with TRBD2. Losses at the gene ends were 0 bases for V and 5 bases for J; bases not matched to a gene: 7. The CDR3 is 15 residues long. The germline CDR1 and CDR2 sequences are LGHNA and YNFKEQ. CDR3 nucleotide sequence: TGTGCCAGCAGCCAAGATTCGAGCGGGGACGACGAGCAGTACTTC. This codes for CASSQDSSGDDEQYF.

The J gene is TRBJ2-7, the V gene TRBV15; either TRBD1 or TRBD2 may supply D (5 bases each). Germline CDR1 and CDR2: LNHNV and YYDKDF (reference sequence). The CDR3 spans 14 residues. Trimming pared 0 bases from V and 4 bases from J, leaving 10 bases between. CDR3 region: CATSREGTIYEQYF. The CDR3 nucleotides read TGTGCCACCAGCAGAGAAGGGACGATTTACGAGCAGTACTTC.

This clonotype was seen a few times. This chain joins TRBV19 and TRBJ1-1; D is unresolved. V was pared by 5 bases and J by 1 base, with 14 bases between. The CDR3 runs to 15 residues. Germline CDR1 and CDR2: LNHDA and SQIVND (reference sequence). The CDR3 is CASSSKIWENTEAFF. In nucleotides, the CDR3 is TGTGCCAGTAGTTCGAAGATCTGGGAGAACACTGAAGCTTTCTTT.

This clonotype has more than one count but fewer than ten. The chain joins TRBV9 to TRBJ1-2; 7 bases align to TRBD1. The CDR3 contains 15 residues. V was pared by 0 bases and J by 4 bases, with 6 bases of the junction left unmatched. Per germline, CDR1 SGDLS and CDR2 YYNGEE. CDR3 sequence: CASSVARQGPYGYTF. The DNA of the CDR3 is TGTGCCAGCAGCGTAGCTCGACAGGGCCCCTATGGCTACACCTTC. Supplemented by reference TRBV9 and TRBJ1-2, the full variable domain reads DSGVTQTPKHLITATGQRVTLRCSPRSGDLSVYWYQQSLDQGLQFLIQYYNGEERAKGNILERFSAQQFPDLHSELNLSSLELGDSALYFCASSVARQGPYGYTFGSGTRLTVV.

The sample holds a few counts of this clonotype. The rearrangement links TRBV13 to TRBJ2-1; a possible D gene is TRBD2 (6 bases). Germline V gene sequence: CDR1 PRHDT, CDR2 FYEKMQ (reference sequence). Trimming cost V 5 bases and J 5 bases, with 13 bases left between them. The CDR3 loop spans 14 amino acids. CDR3 sequence (DNA): TGTGCCAGCAGCCGGGGGAGACCGAACAATGAGCAGTTCTTC. Amino acid sequence: CASSRGRPNNEQFF.

This clonotype came up a few times. The chain uses TRBV20-1 and TRBJ2-7, with D perhaps TRBD2 (5 bases). CDR3 length: 15 amino acids. Germline V gene data show CDR1 as DFQATT and CDR2 as SNEGSKA (reference sequence). The V gene lost 5 bases and the J gene lost 0 bases, with 17 bases spanning the gap. The CDR3 DNA follows: TGCAGTGCTGCCCCTTGGAGCGGCTCCTCCTACGAGCAGTACTTC. It is translated as CSAAPWSGSSYEQYF.

The rearrangement uses TRBV7-2 and TRBJ1-2; the D gene is possibly TRBD1 (6 bases). V was trimmed by 1 base and J by 2 bases, leaving 11 bases between them. This CDR3 has 15 residues. CDR1 SGHTA and CDR2 FQGNSA come from the germline V gene. The CDR3 DNA reads as TGTGCCAGCAGCTTAGGAACAGGGAGGAACTATGGCTACACCTTC. This encodes CASSLGTGRNYGYTF. Full variable domain (remainder filled in from reference TRBV7-2 and TRBJ1-2): GAGVSQSPSNKVTEKGKDVELRCDPISGHTALYWYRQSLGQGLEFLIYFQGNSAPDKSGLPSDRFSAERTGGSVSTLTIQRTQQEDSAVYLCASSLGTGRNYGYTFGSGTRLTVV.

This chain joins TRBV12-3 or TRBV12-4 and TRBJ2-7; the match to TRBD1 covers 8 bases. With 6 bases clipped from V and 1 base from J, the junction kept 8 bases outside the gene matches. This CDR3 spans 15 amino acids. DNA for the CDR3: TGTGCCAGCAGCCTGGGACAGGATAGTTCCTACGAGCAGTACTTC. This gives the protein CASSLGQDSSYEQYF.

The rearrangement uses TRBV6-1 and TRBJ2-3, with TRBD1 identical over 7 bases. The germline CDR1 and CDR2 sequences are MNHNS and SASEGT. The length of the CDR3 is 16 residues. V lost 4 bases, J lost 5 bases, and 12 bases stayed unmatched. CDR3 coding DNA: TGTGCCAGCAGTGCGATGACCGGGACAGCAGAAGATACGCAGTATTTT. Residues: CASSAMTGTAEDTQYF.

This chain links TRBV5-1 with TRBJ1-1; TRBD1 might be the D (5 bases). Germline V gives CDR1 SGHRS, CDR2 YFSETQ. The germline V and J ends were trimmed by 3 bases and 4 bases, with 16 bases remaining between them. The CDR3 contains 15 residues. CDR3 sequence (DNA): TGCGCCAGCAGCTCGTTGGGGGTCGAGGGCACTGAAGCTTTCTTT. This codes for CASSSLGVEGTEAFF. Full variable domain (remainder filled in from reference TRBV5-1 and TRBJ1-1): KAGVTQTPRYLIKTRGQQVTLSCSPISGHRSVSWYQQTPGQGLQFLFEYFSETQRNKGNFPGRFSGRQFSNSRSEMNVSTLELGDSALYLCASSSLGVEGTEAFFGQGTRLTVV.

This clonotype was detected only a few times. Here the CDR3 reads CASSLGSRSTDTQYF. In DNA form, the CDR3 reads TGTGCCAGCAGCTTAGGGTCCCGGTCCACAGATACGCAGTATTTT. V gene TRBV7-9 combines with J gene TRBJ2-3; no definite D call. The CDR3 is made up of 15 amino acids. V shed 1 base and J shed 2 bases, with 10 bases lying between them. CDR1 SEHNR and CDR2 FQNEAQ come from the germline V gene (reference sequence).

J is TRBJ1-2 and V is TRBV11-2; a weak D match, TRBD1 (5 bases). V lost 1 base and J lost 4, with 19 bases in between. Germline V lookup: CDR1 SGHAT, CDR2 FQNNGV. The CDR3 has 17 residues. The CDR3 spells CASSLVGRDPTRYGYTF. The CDR3 region has the DNA TGTGCCAGCAGCTTAGTAGGCAGGGATCCAACGCGCTATGGCTACACCTTC.

In its sample, this clonotype was seen a few times. This chain joins TRBV20-1 and TRBJ2-1, with 10 positions matching TRBD2. The CDR3 is 16 residues long. V dropped 1 base and J dropped 3; count of bases not matched to a gene: 6. The germline V gene encodes CDR1 DFQATT and CDR2 SNEGSKA (reference sequence). The CDR3 here is CSARGSGGLYYNEQFF. For the CDR3, the DNA is TGCAGTGCTAGAGGTAGCGGGGGGCTCTACTACAATGAGCAGTTCTTC.

This clonotype came up a few times. The gene calls are TRBV29-1 and TRBJ1-3; D remains ambiguous. Trimming took off 2 bases at V and 2 bases at J, with 4 bases between the two ends. The germline gives CDR1 SQVTM, CDR2 ANQGSEA. This CDR3 spans 12 amino acids. CDR3 in amino acids: CSVESAGNTIYF. CDR3 bases: TGCAGCGTTGAATCGGCTGGAAACACCATATATTTT.